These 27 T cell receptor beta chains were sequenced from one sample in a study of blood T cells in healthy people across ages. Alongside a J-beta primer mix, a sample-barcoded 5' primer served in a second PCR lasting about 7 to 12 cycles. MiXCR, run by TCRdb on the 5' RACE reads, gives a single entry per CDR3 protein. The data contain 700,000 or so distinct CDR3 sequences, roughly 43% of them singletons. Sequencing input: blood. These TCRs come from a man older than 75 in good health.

The CDR3 loop is CASNNGGFAGELFF. In DNA form, the CDR3 reads TGTGCCAGCAACAACGGAGGGTTTGCCGGGGAGCTGTTTTTT. The rearrangement joins TRBV25-1 to TRBJ2-2; D perhaps matches TRBD2 (6 bases). The CDR3 length is 14 residues. Germline assignment: CDR1 MGHDK and CDR2 SYGVNS. Trimming took 7 bases from V and 6 from J, leaving 15 bases between them.

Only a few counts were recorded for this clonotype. CDR3 DNA: TGTGCCAGCAGCCTAACGACGGACACAGATACGCAGTATTTT. Translating gives CASSLTTDTDTQYF. V is TRBV7-9 and J is TRBJ2-3; no clear D gene. CDR1 and CDR2 from the germline V gene are SEHNR and FQNEAQ (reference sequence). The CDR3 sequence is 14 residues long. Between the trimmed V and J ends, which lost 5 bases and 2 bases, there was a span of 11 bases. Combining the CDR3 with reference TRBV7-9 and TRBJ2-3 gives the whole variable domain DTGVSQNPRHKITKRGQNVTFRCDPISEHNRLYWYRQTLGQGPEFLTYFQNEAQLEKSRLLSDRFSAERPKGSFSTLEIQRTEQGDSAMYLCASSLTTDTDTQYFGPGTRLTVL.

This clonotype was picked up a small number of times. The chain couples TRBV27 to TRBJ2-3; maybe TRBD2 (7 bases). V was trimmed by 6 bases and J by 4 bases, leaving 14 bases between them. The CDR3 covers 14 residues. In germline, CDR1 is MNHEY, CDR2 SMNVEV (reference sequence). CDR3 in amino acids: CASSLQGGADTQYF. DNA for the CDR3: TGTGCCAGCAGCCTACAGGGAGGGGCAGATACGCAGTATTTT.

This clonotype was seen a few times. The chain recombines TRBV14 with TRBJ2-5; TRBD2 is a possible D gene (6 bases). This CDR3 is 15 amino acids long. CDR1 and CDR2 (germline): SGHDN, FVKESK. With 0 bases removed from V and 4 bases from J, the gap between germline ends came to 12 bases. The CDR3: CASSQDGSIGETQYF. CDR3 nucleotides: TGTGCCAGCAGCCAAGACGGGAGTATCGGAGAGACCCAGTACTTC.

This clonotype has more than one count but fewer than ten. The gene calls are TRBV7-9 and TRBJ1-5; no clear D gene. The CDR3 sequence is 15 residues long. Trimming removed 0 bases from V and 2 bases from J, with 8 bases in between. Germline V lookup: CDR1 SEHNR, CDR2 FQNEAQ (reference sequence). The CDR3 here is CASSLAAGGNQPQHF. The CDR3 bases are TGTGCCAGCAGCTTAGCTGCTGGGGGCAATCAGCCCCAGCATTTT.

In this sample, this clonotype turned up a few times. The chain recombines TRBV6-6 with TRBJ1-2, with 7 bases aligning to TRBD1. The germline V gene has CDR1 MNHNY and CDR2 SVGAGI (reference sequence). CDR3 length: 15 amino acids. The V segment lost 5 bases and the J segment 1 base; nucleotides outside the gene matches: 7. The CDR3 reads CASSTPGQSNYGYTF. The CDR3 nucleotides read TGTGCCAGCAGTACCCCGGGACAGAGTAACTATGGCTACACCTTC.

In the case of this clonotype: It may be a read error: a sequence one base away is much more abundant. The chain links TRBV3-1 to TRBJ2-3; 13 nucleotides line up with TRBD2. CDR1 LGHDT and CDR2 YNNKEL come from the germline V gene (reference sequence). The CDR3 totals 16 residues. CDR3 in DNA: TGTGCCGGCAGCCAACCGGGACTAGCGGGGAGGGATACGCAGTATTTT. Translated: CAGSQPGLAGRDTQYF.

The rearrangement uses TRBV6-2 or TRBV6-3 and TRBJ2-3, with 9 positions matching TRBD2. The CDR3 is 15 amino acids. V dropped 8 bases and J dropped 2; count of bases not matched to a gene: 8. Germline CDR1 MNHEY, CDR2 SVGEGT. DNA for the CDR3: TGTGCCAGCGGTGCCCGCGGGGGGGTCACAGATACGCAGTATTTT. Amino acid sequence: CASGARGGVTDTQYF.

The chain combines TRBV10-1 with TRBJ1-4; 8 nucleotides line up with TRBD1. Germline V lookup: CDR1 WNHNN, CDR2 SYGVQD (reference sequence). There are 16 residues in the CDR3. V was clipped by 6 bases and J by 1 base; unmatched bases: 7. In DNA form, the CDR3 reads TGCGCCAGCAGCGTCGGACAGGGAGGAACTAATGAAAAACTGTTTTTT. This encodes CASSVGQGGTNEKLFF.

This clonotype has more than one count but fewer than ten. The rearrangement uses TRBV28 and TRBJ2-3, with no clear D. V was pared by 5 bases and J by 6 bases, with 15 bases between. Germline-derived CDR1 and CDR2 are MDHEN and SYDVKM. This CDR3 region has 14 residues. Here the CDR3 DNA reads TGTGCCAGCAGTCTCCGGACGGCGGTTGATACGCAGTATTTT. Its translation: CASSLRTAVDTQYF.

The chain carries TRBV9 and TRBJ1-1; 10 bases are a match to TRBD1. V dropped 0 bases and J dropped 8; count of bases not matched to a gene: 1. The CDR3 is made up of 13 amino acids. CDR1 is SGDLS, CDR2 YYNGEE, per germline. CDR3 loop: CASSVVGQGEAFF. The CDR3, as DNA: TGTGCCAGCAGCGTAGTGGGACAGGGGGAAGCTTTCTTT.

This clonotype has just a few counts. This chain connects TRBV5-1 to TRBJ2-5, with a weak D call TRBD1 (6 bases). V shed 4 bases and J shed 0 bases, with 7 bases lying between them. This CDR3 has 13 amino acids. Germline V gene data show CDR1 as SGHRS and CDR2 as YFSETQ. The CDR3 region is CASSRQDQETQYF. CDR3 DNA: TGCGCCAGCAGCCGACAGGACCAAGAGACCCAGTACTTC.

This CDR3 reads CASSLAHGNEQYF. For the CDR3, the DNA is TGTGCCAGCAGCTTAGCGCACGGGAACGAGCAGTACTTC. The V gene is TRBV7-2, the J gene TRBJ2-7; D may be TRBD2 (5 bases). The V and J ends lost 0 bases and 5 bases respectively, with 8 bases between them. This CDR3 contains 13 residues. Germline CDR1 is SGHTA and CDR2 is FQGNSA.

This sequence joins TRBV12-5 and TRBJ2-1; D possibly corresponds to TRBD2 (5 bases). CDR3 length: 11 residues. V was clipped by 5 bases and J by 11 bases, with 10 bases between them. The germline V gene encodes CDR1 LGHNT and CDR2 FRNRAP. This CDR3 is CASGPGLKQFF. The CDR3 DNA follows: TGTGCTAGTGGTCCCGGACTTAAGCAGTTCTTC.

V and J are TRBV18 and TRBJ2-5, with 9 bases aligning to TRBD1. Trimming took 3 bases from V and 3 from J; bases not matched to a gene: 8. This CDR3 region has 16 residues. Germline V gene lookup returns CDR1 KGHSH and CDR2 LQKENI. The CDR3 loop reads CASSPQLGQGKETQYF. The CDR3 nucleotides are TGTGCCAGCTCACCTCAGTTGGGACAGGGAAAAGAGACCCAGTACTTC.

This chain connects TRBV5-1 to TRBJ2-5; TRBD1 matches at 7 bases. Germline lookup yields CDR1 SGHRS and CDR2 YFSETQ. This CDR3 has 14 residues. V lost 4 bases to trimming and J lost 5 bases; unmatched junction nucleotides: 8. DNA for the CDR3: TGCGCCAGCAGCACGAAACAGGGGCCCGAGACCCAGTACTTC. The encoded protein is CASSTKQGPETQYF.

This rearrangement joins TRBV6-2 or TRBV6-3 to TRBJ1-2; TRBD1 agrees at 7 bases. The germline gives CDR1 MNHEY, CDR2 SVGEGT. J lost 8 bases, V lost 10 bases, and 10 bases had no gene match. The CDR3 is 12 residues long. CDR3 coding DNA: TGTGCCACTCGGAGGACAGGAGGGGGCTACACCTTC. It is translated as CATRRTGGGYTF.

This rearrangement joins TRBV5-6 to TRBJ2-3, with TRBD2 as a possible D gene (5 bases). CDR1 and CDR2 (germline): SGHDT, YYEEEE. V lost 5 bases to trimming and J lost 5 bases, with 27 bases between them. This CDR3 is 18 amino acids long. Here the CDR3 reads CASSYLRPPGIAKDTQYF. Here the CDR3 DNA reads TGTGCCAGCAGTTACCTTAGACCTCCGGGAATAGCAAAAGATACGCAGTATTTT.

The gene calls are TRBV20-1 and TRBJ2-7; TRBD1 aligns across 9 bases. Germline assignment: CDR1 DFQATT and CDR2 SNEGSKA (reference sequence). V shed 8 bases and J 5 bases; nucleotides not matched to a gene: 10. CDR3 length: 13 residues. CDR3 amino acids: CSPSTGGTDEQYF. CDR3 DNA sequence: TGCAGTCCCTCGACAGGGGGGACGGACGAGCAGTACTTC.

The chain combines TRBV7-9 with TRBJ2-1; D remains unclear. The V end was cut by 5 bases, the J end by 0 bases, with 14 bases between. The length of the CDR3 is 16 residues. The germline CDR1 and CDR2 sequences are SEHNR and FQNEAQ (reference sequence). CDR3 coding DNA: TGTGCCAGCAGCACCACGGCGGACGTCTCCTACAATGAGCAGTTCTTC. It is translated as CASSTTADVSYNEQFF.

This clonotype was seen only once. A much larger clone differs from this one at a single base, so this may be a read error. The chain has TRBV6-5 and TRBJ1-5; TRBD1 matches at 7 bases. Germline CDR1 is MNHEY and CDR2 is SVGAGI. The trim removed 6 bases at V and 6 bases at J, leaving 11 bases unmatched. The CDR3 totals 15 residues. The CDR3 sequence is CASSPETGWGQPQHF. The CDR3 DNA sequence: TGTGCCAGCAGCCCCGAGACAGGGTGGGGTCAGCCCCAGCATTTT.

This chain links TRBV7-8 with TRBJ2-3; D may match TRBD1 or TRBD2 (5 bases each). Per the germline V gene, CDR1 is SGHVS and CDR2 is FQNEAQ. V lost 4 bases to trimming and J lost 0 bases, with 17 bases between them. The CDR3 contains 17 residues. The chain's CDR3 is CASSSRPGTASTDTQYF. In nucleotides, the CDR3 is TGTGCCAGCAGCTCCCGCCCCGGGACGGCTAGCACAGATACGCAGTATTTT.

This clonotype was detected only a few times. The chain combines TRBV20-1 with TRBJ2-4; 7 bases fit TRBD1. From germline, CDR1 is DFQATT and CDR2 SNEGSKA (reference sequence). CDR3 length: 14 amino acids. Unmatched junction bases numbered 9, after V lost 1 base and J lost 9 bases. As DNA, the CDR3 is TGCAGTGCTAGAGGGCAGGGGGAGTGGGGCATTCAGTACTTC. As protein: CSARGQGEWGIQYF.

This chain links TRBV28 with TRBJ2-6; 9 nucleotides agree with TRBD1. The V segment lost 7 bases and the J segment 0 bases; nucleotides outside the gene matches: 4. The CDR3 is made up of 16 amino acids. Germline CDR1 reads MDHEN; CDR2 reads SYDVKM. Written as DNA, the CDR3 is TGTGCCAGCACCATACAGGGGGCCTCTGGGGCCAACGTCCTGACTTTC. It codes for CASTIQGASGANVLTF.

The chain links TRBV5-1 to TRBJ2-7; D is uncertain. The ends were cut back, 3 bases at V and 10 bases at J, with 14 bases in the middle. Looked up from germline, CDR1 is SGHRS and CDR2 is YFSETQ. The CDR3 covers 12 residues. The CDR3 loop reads CASSSKGEAQYF. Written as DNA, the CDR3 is TGCGCCAGCAGCTCTAAGGGCGAGGCCCAGTACTTC.

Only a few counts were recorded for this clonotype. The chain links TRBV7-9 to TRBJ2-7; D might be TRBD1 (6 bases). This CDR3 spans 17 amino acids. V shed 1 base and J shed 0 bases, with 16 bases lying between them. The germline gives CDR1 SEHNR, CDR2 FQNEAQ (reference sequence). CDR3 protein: CASSLGHREYGSYEQYF. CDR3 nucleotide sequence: TGTGCCAGCAGCTTAGGACACAGGGAGTATGGCTCCTACGAGCAGTACTTC.

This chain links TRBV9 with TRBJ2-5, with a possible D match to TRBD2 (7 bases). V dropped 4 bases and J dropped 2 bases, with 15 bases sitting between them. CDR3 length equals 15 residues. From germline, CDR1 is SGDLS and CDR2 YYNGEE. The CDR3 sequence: CASSPMGGGQETQYF. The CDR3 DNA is TGTGCCAGCAGCCCTATGGGAGGGGGACAAGAGACCCAGTACTTC.